Included here is one TCR beta chain sequence, with context. Individuals aged about 18 to 90 years were recruited from 24 US areas. This CDR3 has 11 residues. Deletions cut 2 bases from V and 13 bases from J, with 9 bases between. The germline V gene encodes CDR1 MDHEN and CDR2 SYDVKM. Original analysis: Estimated nucleated cell counts came from reference gene primer amplification. The protocol was immunoSEQ multiplex PCR, while the TCRdb copy is restricted to in-frame clones and leaves out a portion. V and J calls and clone size follow that table, whereas D and trimming were derived from the DNA. This table has roughly 200,000 clones, around 85% appearing once. The data were taken from a study of blood T cell repertoires in COVID-19. Study at large: Collection of acute and convalescent COVID-19 samples took place in the United States, Italy and Spain.

This clonotype was sampled from a man between 40 and 49 years old who had recovered from COVID-19. This rearrangement joins TRBV28 to TRBJ2-1; D is unclear. What was sequenced was PBMCs or T cells enriched from blood (not recorded which). This CDR3 reads CASSLPPDQFF. In DNA form, the CDR3 reads TGTGCCAGCAGTTTACCCCCAGATCAGTTCTTC.